This T cell receptor (beta chain) was obtained from a study of identical twins. Broader study findings: Shared out-of-frame alpha sequences (those common to twins) showed excess low generation probability. Invariant populations such as MAIT and iNKT cells could partly muddle zero-insertion analyses.

One entry per CDR3 protein, called by TCRdb with MiXCR from the 5' RACE reads. The repertoire has around 1.7 million distinct CDR3 sequences, about 30% of them found once; the top ten carry about 0.3%. This clonotype has just a few counts. The target antigen is unknown. The clonotype comes from a newborn girl in good health. Sequencing was carried out using cord blood.

The CDR3 DNA reads TGCAGTGCTAGTCAGAGGCCCTACGAGCAGTACTTC. It specifies CSASQRPYEQYF. The gene calls are TRBV20-1 and TRBJ2-7; D unclear. The V gene's germline CDR1 is DFQATT and CDR2 SNEGSKA (reference sequence). CDR3 length: 12 amino acids. V was clipped by 3 bases and J by 2 bases, with 8 bases between them.